This TCR beta chain came from a study of T cell responses to AZD1222 COVID-19 vaccine. Study-wide results and caveats: Per reports, nearly half of all spike-specific TCRs target regions that are unmutated in variants. Donors in the cohort were predominantly white British and more often female, and clonal diversity was possibly underestimated. The study found Spike-specific TCR breadth and depth rose after two AZD1222 doses. Spike regions recognized by vaccine-associated CD4 TCRs spanned the protein, led by 160-218 and 743-854.

The CDR3 is made up of 15 amino acids. Germline V gives CDR1 KGHSH, CDR2 LQKENI. V was trimmed by 5 bases and J by 7 bases, leaving 18 bases between them. Libraries were prepared by immunoSEQ multiplex PCR; TCRdb keeps only in-frame clonotypes and omits some of them. Of 100,000 or so clones detected, around 95% appear once; the ten largest clones hold 2% to 2.5%. On this clone: Its target is unknown.

The chain is built from TRBV18 and TRBJ2-1; D is possibly TRBD1 or TRBD2 (5 bases each). The TCR comes from an adult in good health. The sample was peripheral blood, taken on day 0 of AZD1222 vaccination. The CDR3 DNA sequence: TGTGCCAGCTCAGTATATTGGGACCCAACAAATGAGCAGTTCTTC. Translating it yields CASSVYWDPTNEQFF.